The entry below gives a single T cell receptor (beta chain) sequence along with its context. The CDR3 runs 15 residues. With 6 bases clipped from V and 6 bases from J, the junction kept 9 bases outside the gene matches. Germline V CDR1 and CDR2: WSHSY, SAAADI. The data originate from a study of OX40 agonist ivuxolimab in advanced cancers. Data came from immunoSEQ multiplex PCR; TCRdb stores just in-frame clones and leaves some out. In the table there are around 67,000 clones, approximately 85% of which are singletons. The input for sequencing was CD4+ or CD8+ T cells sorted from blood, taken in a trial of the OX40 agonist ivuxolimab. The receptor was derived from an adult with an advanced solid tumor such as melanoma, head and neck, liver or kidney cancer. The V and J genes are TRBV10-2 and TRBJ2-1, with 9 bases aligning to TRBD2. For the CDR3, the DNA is TGCGCCAGCAGCCATAGCGGGAGCGTGTTCAATGAGCAGTTCTTC. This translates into CASSHSGSVFNEQFF.